The rows below give T cell receptor beta chains drawn from one sample of a study of T cell changes during pregnancy in multiple sclerosis. The assay was immunoSEQ multiplex PCR, and TCRdb's table has in-frame clones only and misses some. The sample lists roughly 100,000 clones; more than 85% were seen once. The sequenced sample was peripheral blood, obtained in the second trimester of pregnancy. Source of these receptors: a female donor with multiple sclerosis, enrolled in a pregnancy study. Each CDR3 is given with its conserved first and last residue.

>15|TRBJ2-7|TRBV30
CAWTGGRDRAYEQYF
>12|TRBJ2-5|TRBV29-1
CSGDRRQETQYF
>15|TRBJ2-2|TRBV18
CASSIGQGNTGELFF
>15|TRBJ1-1|TRBV5-1
CASSRSLGLNTEAFF
>13|TRBJ2-3|TRBV27
CASSLQGLAELYF
>15|TRBJ2-1|TRBV19
CASSIVAGDYNEQFF
>16|TRBJ2-2|TRBV5-4
CASSHGLAGNTGELFF
>14|TRBJ2-5|TRBV19
CASSVPGARETQYF
>14|TRBJ2-1|TRBV28
CATKMAGGFGEQFF
>13|TRBJ2-5|TRBV5-1
CASSLGQVETQYF
>14|TRBJ2-1|TRBV19
CASSMVVGDHEQFF
>15|TRBJ2-3|TRBV5-1
CASSSGTGGTDTQYF
>15|TRBJ1-5|TRBV27
CASSFIGRTNQPQHF
>14|TRBJ2-5|TRBV4-1
CASSQEVRSETQYF
>15|TRBJ2-7|TRBV28
CASSLTGQGAREQYF
>13|TRBJ2-5|TRBV7-9
CASSSDRGKTQYF
>15|TRBJ2-3|TRBV7-9
CASSLGALRTDTQYF
>15|TRBJ2-1|TRBV2
CASKKGQGSYNEQFF
>14|TRBJ2-7|TRBV4-1
CASSQESAVYEQYF
>16|TRBJ2-3|TRBV19
CASSNLGRAGTDTQYF
>14|TRBJ2-7|TRBV10-3
CAISDLAGGPVQYF
>13|TRBJ1-1|TRBV6-5
CASTQVSGGRAFF
>15|TRBJ2-7|TRBV14
CASSQGNGRDYEQYF
>15|TRBJ2-1|TRBV2
CASSVSTGSYNEQFF
>12|TRBJ2-7|TRBV2
CATRGGKHEQYF
>15|TRBJ2-2|TRBV15
CATKGWDRSTGELFF
>16|TRBJ2-1|TRBV28
CASSSPRAGGSNEQFF
>13|TRBJ2-4|TRBV18
CASSPGPDDIQYF